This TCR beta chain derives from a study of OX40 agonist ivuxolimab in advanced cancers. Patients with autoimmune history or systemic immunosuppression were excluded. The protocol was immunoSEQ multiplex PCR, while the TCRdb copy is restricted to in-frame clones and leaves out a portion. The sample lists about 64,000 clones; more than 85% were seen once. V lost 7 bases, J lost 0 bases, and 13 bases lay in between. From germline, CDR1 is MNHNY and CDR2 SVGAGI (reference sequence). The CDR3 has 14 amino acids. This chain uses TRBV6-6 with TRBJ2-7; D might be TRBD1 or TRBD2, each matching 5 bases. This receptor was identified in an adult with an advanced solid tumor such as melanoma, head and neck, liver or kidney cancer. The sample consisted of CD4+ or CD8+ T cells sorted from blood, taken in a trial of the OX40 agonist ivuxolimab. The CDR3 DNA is TGTGCCAGCACCGGGACGCAGAGCTCCTACGAGCAGTACTTC. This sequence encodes CASTGTQSSYEQYF.